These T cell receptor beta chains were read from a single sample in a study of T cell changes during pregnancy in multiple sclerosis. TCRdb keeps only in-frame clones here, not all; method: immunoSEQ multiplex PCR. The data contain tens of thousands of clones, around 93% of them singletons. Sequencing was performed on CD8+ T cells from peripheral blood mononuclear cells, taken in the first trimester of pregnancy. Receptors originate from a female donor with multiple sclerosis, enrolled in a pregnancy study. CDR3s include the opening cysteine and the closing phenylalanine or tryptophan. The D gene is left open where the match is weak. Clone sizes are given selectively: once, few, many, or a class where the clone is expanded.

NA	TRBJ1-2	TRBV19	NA	CASRKSQGWNYGYTF	TGTGCCAGTAGGAAGTCACAGGGTTGGAACTATGGCTACACCTTC
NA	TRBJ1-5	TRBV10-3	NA	CAISEEGKEINQPQHF	TGTGCCATCAGTGAAGAGGGAAAGGAGATCAATCAGCCCCAGCATTTT
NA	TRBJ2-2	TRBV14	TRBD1	CASSHPIGQGITGELFF	TGTGCCAGCAGCCACCCTATAGGACAGGGGATCACCGGGGAGCTGTTTTTT
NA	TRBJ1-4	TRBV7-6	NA	CASSLAPAGDNLEKLFF	TGTGCCAGCAGCTTAGCCCCAGCCGGGGACAACTTGGAAAAACTGTTTTTT
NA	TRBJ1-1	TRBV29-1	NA	CSVEGGGMNTEAFF	TGCAGCGTTGAGGGGGGGGGTATGAACACTGAAGCTTTCTTT
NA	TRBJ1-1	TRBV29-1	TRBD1	CSAQETGRFDTEAFF	TGCAGCGCCCAGGAGACAGGGAGGTTTGACACTGAAGCTTTCTTT
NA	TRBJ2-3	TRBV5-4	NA	CASSLAGDTQYF	TGTGCCAGCAGCTTGGCTGGCGATACGCAGTATTTT
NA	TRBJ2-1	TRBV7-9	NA	CASSLPGRNEQFF	TGTGCCAGCAGCCTACCCGGTCGCAATGAGCAGTTCTTC
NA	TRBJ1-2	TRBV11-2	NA	CASSLSVAGEGYGYTF	TGTGCCAGCAGCTTGTCTGTCGCGGGCGAGGGCTATGGCTACACCTTC
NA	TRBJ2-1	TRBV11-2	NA	CASSLVRANEQFF	TGTGCCAGCAGCTTAGTGCGGGCCAATGAGCAGTTCTTC
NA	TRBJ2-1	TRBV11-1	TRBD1	CASSSPGTGTHEQFF	TGTGCCAGCAGCTCCCCCGGGACAGGGACCCATGAGCAGTTCTTC
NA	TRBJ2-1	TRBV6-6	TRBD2	CASSYLAGGSYNEQFF	TGTGCCAGCAGTTACTTAGCGGGAGGCTCCTACAATGAGCAGTTCTTC
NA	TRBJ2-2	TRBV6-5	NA	CASSLESFILTGELFF	TGTGCCAGCAGTTTAGAGAGTTTCATCCTCACCGGGGAGCTGTTTTTT
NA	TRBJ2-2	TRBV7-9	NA	CASSPRVVANTGELFF	TGTGCCAGCAGCCCCCGTGTTGTCGCGAACACCGGGGAGCTGTTTTTT
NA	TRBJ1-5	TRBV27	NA	CASSPRFFSNQPQHF	TGTGCCAGCAGTCCCAGATTCTTTAGCAATCAGCCCCAGCATTTT
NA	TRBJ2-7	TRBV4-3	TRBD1	CASSQTQGSGYEQYF	TGCGCCAGCAGCCAGACACAGGGGTCGGGATACGAGCAGTACTTC
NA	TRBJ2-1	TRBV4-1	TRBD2	CASSLHSGRADEQFF	TGCGCCAGCAGCCTTCATAGCGGGAGGGCCGATGAGCAGTTCTTC
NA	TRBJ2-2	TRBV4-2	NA	CASSQLIQGNTGELFF	TGTGCCAGCAGCCAATTAATACAGGGTAACACCGGGGAGCTGTTTTTT
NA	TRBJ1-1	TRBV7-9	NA	CASSLGPGPSTEAFF	TGTGCCAGCAGCTTAGGCCCAGGGCCGAGTACTGAAGCTTTCTTT
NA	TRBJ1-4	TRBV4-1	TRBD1	CASSQSMTGGEKLFF	TGCGCCAGCAGCCAAAGTATGACAGGGGGTGAAAAACTGTTTTTT
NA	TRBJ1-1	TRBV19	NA	CASSIGRPETEAFF	TGTGCCAGTAGTATAGGGAGGCCTGAAACTGAAGCTTTCTTT
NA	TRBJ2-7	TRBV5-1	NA	CASSLGLAMKEQYF	TGCGCCAGCAGCTTGGGATTAGCGATGAAGGAGCAGTACTTC
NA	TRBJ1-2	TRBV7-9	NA	CASSPPGNYGYTF	TGTGCCAGCAGCCCCCCGGGGAACTATGGCTACACCTTC
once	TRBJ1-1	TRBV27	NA	CASSYTANTEAFF	TGTGCCAGCAGTTATACAGCGAACACTGAAGCTTTCTTT
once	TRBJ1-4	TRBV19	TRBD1	CASRRRTGGGTNEKLFF	TGTGCCAGTAGAAGGAGGACAGGGGGCGGAACTAATGAAAAACTGTTTTTT
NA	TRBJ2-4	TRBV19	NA	CASNEGLGGNIQYF	TGTGCCAGTAACGAGGGCCTGGGGGGAAACATTCAGTACTTC
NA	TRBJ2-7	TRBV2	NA	CASSSQGRSFPYEQYF	TGTGCCAGCAGTTCCCAGGGCCGGAGTTTCCCCTACGAGCAGTACTTC
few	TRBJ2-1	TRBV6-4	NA	CASSERDNNEQFF	TGTGCCAGCAGTGAGCGGGATAACAATGAGCAGTTCTTC
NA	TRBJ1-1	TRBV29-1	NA	CSVDPRAGEDTEAFF	TGCAGCGTTGATCCTAGGGCGGGGGAGGACACTGAAGCTTTCTTT
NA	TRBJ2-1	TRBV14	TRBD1	CASSQETGAPYNEQFF	TGTGCCAGCAGCCAAGAAACAGGGGCCCCCTACAATGAGCAGTTCTTC
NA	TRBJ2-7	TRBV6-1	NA	CASSTGTYYEQYF	TGTGCCAGCAGCACAGGGACGTACTACGAGCAGTACTTC
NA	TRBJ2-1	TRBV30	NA	CAWSWLGGFNEQFF	TGTGCCTGGAGTTGGCTAGGTGGATTTAATGAGCAGTTCTTC
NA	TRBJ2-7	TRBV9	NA	CASSVGQGDSDEQYF	TGTGCCAGCAGCGTAGGACAAGGGGATAGTGACGAGCAGTACTTC
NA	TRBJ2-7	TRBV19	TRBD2	CASSIMGTSDEQYF	TGTGCCAGTAGTATAATGGGGACTAGCGACGAGCAGTACTTC
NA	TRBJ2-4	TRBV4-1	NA	CASSQDAQGGDIQYF	TGCGCCAGCAGCCAAGATGCCCAGGGGGGTGACATTCAGTACTTC
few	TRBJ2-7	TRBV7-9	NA	CASSLIGDEQYF	TGTGCCAGCAGCTTAATCGGAGACGAGCAGTACTTC
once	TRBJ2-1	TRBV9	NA	CASSVVGGHNEQFF	TGTGCCAGCAGCGTAGTGGGGGGGCACAATGAGCAGTTCTTC
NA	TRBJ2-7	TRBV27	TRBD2	CASSLAGGAYEQYF	TGTGCCAGCAGTCTAGCGGGGGGTGCCTACGAGCAGTACTTC
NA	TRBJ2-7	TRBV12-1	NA	CASIAAPEQYF	TGTGCCAGCATCGCGGCCCCCGAGCAGTACTTC
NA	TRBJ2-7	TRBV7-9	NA	CASSPTAYEQYF	TGTGCCAGCAGCCCGACAGCCTACGAGCAGTACTTC
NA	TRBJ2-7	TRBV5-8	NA	CASSAGSPAYEQYF	TGTGCCAGCAGCGCGGGTAGCCCAGCCTACGAGCAGTACTTC
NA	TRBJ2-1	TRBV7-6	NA	CASSQAGDTYNEQFF	TGTGCCAGCAGCCAAGCAGGGGATACCTACAATGAGCAGTTCTTC
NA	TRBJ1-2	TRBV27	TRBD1	CASSLSTGYYGYTF	TGTGCCAGCAGTTTATCGACAGGGTACTATGGCTACACCTTC
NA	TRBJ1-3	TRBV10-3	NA	CAISGEYSGNTIYF	TGTGCCATCAGTGGGGAGTACTCTGGAAACACCATATATTTT
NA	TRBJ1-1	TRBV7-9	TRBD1	CASSLGRGLVTEAFF	TGTGCCAGCAGCTTAGGCAGGGGGCTCGTCACTGAAGCTTTCTTT
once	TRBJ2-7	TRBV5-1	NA	CASSLGGGYEQYF	TGCGCCAGCAGCTTAGGCGGTGGCTACGAGCAGTACTTC
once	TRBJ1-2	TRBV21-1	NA	CASSKTPRNYGYTF	TGTGCCAGCAGCAAAACTCCCCGCAACTATGGCTACACCTTC
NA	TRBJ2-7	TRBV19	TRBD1	CASSTLGTGGHYEQYF	TGTGCCAGTAGTACCCTCGGGACAGGGGGCCATTACGAGCAGTACTTC
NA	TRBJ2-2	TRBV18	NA	CASSMGHPGELFF	TGTGCCAGCTCGATGGGACACCCCGGGGAGCTGTTTTTT
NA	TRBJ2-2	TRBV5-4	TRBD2	CASSFGSGGVTGELFF	TGTGCCAGCAGCTTTGGTAGCGGGGGGGTCACCGGGGAGCTGTTTTTT
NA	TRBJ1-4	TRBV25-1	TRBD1	CASSELGTGDREKLFF	TGTGCCAGCAGTGAACTCGGGACAGGGGATCGGGAAAAACTGTTTTTT